Included here is one T cell receptor beta chain sequence, with context. In its sample, this clonotype was seen many times. The clone's antigen remains unknown. No base quality values were provided; no much bigger clone lies one nucleotide off. According to the study, the label for this sample's treatment or condition signals: live attenuated yellow fever vaccine strain. At each blood-draw timepoint, two biological replicates of bulk PBMCs were collected. PBMCs were isolated from peripheral blood using a standard Ficoll-Paque protocol. RNA was extracted with TriZol from bulk PBMCs, CD4 and CD8 fractions, and dextramer-positive and dextramer-negative fractions. The data originate from a study of T cells after yellow fever vaccination (dated by TCRdb to about 2019). Regarding the research as a whole: The SMART-Seq v4 Ultra Low Input RNA kit was used to prepare libraries from fractions with low cell numbers. To follow T-cell clones before and after primary and booster YFV17D yellow fever vaccination, bulk TCR alpha and beta repertoires were sequenced over time. Two healthy male donors made up the cohort, one aged 18 to 30 years and the other aged 30 to 40 years. Blood was drawn at multiple timepoints before and after primary and secondary immunization, with bulk PBMC replicates and cell subsets isolated.

What the research found in general, with its limitations: Compared with the primary T-cell response, the secondary T-cell response was faster but weaker, reaching its peak on day 5 rather than on day 15. After the booster, most of the clones that had expanded following primary vaccination were detected again (almost 98% of CD4 and 80% to 90% of CD8), which suggests that memory was broadly maintained. A small fraction of clonotypes showed up in both the CD4 and CD8 compartments, probably as a result of convergent recombination. Because only a couple of donors were included in the study, the extent to which the findings can be generalized is limited. Computational filtering was required because FACS-sorted repertoires could contain abundant contaminating clonotypes from the bulk population.

Synthesis of TCR cDNA relied on 5'RACE template switching, a step that introduced a universal primer site along with unique molecular identifiers. cDNA synthesis was primed from both the TCR alpha and TCR beta constant segments. Libraries were amplified in two PCR steps, with sample barcodes and sequencing adapters added in the second step. Libraries were sequenced on Illumina HiSeq 2500 (2x100 bp) or NovaSeq (2x150 bp). Per the authors' processing: MIGEC was used to demultiplex reads and collapse the reads into UMI consensus sequences, and MiXCR was used for V(D)J alignment. Clonotypes responding to the vaccine were identified with edgeR on replicate PBMC samples, with the criteria of FDR below 0.01 and a log2 fold change above 5 up to day 15. CD4 or CD8 identity was assigned to each bulk clonotype according to whether the clonotype was present at higher abundance in the sequenced CD4 repertoire or the sequenced CD8 repertoire. TCRdb reprocessing: public reads trimmed at Q25 with fastp, clones called with MiXCR, in-frame beta chains kept. Rows matching on CDR3 protein sequence are summarized as one entry with the most common DNA and genes. TCRdb's processing, not the authors' own work, is the source of the V and J calls. The sample records about 360,000 distinct CDR3 sequences, 6.2% of which are singletons. The ten largest clones add up to over 14% of the sample.

Sequencing was performed on PBMCs, taken 5 days after the yellow fever booster vaccination. The sequence was obtained from a young man who received the YFV17D yellow fever vaccine.

The sequenced DNA is TGCGCCAGCAGCCAGAAGGGACTAGCGGGGAGCACAGATACGCAGTATTTT. Its amino acids are CASSQKGLAGSTDTQYF. This chain joins TRBV4-3 to TRBJ2-3; TRBD2 aligns with 13 central bases. Via the germline V gene, CDR1 is LGHNA and CDR2 YSLEER. V ends up 3 bases short and J 0 bases short, with an unmatched junction base count of 3. From its cysteine to its phenylalanine, the CDR3 spans 17 amino acids. The retained sequence is limited to the CDR3, 51 bases, with the frame set at the first base.